The clone carrying this T cell receptor beta chain was observed a handful of times. Its antigen is unidentified. The V and J ends lost 5 bases and 3 bases, in that order; junction bases with no gene match: 9. Germline V gene sequence: CDR1 SGHRS, CDR2 YFSETQ. The CDR3 covers 15 residues. These data are taken from a study of T-cell memory formation after mild COVID-19. Regarding the study as a whole: CD4+ bias marked clones expanding day 15 to 37, unlike balanced contracting clones. Cross-reactive memory seemingly joined, as some responding clones were found in pre-infection memory.

TCR alpha and TCR beta cDNA libraries carrying sample barcodes and UMIs were produced by 5'RACE using constant-segment primers. Using its own MiXCR run on the 5' RACE reads, TCRdb lists one record per CDR3 protein. The sample includes approximately 150,000 distinct CDR3 sequences, approximately 6% of them seen just once. This receptor was identified in an adult woman who had mild COVID-19 (a few samples of this study predate the infection). Cell type and time point are not known. The sequencing input was PBMCs or a T cell subset sorted from them (not recorded which). The gene calls are TRBV5-1 and TRBJ2-3; 7 nucleotides agree with TRBD1. CDR3 coding DNA: TGCGCCAGCAGAAGCGACAGGGCGTCGACAGATACGCAGTATTTT. Protein: CASRSDRASTDTQYF.